These 21 T cell receptor beta chains came from one sample sequenced in a study of CD8 T cells in Susac syndrome. Random-hexamer reverse transcription was applied to about 0.5 to 1 ug RNA. TCRdb reanalysed the immunoSEQ multiplex PCR reads using MiXCR and keeps one entry per CDR3 protein. In the table there are 400,000 or so distinct CDR3 sequences, approximately 85% of which are singletons. Sample: CD8+ T cells from PBMCs. These receptors all stem from a human donor with multiple sclerosis.

The chain links TRBV2 to TRBJ2-1; 9 nucleotides match TRBD2. The length of the CDR3 is 15 residues. The germline V gene has CDR1 SNHLY and CDR2 FYNNEI. J lost 2 bases, V lost 3 bases, and 2 bases had no gene match. The CDR3 DNA reads TGTGCCAGCAGTGATGGACTAGCGACCTACAATGAGCAGTTCTTC. This codes for CASSDGLATYNEQFF. Drawing the rest from reference TRBV2 and TRBJ2-1, the complete variable domain is EPEVTQTPSHQVTQMGQEVILRCVPISNHLYFYWYRQILGQKVEFLVSFYNNEISEKSEIFDDQFSVERPDGSNFTLKIRSTKLEDSAMYFCASSDGLATYNEQFFGPGTRLTVL.

J is TRBJ1-5 and V is TRBV15; possibly TRBD1 for D (5 bases). Germline V gene sequence: CDR1 LNHNV, CDR2 YYDKDF (reference sequence). This CDR3 is built from 15 residues. The V end lost 0 bases, the J end lost 7 bases, and 13 bases lay between the germline ends. The CDR3 reads CATSRDLGKGQPQHF. CDR3 sequence (DNA): TGTGCCACCAGCAGAGATTTAGGGAAGGGGCAGCCCCAGCATTTT.

This chain connects TRBV5-4 to TRBJ1-2, with TRBD1 identical over 7 bases. Germline V CDR1 and CDR2: SGHNT, YYREEE (reference sequence). This CDR3 is 14 amino acids long. The trim removed 4 bases at V and 4 bases at J, leaving 7 bases unmatched. The chain's CDR3 is CASSQTGTIYGYTF. Here the CDR3 DNA reads TGTGCCAGCAGCCAGACAGGGACAATCTATGGCTACACCTTC.

This clonotype has just one count. This chain connects TRBV27 to TRBJ2-7; tentative D call: TRBD2 (6 bases). CDR3 length equals 13 residues. Germline V gene sequence: CDR1 MNHEY, CDR2 SMNVEV (reference sequence). V was clipped by 6 bases and J by 5 bases, with 14 bases between them. CDR3 region: CASSKGGFDEQYF. DNA for the CDR3: TGTGCCAGCAGCAAAGGAGGGTTTGACGAGCAGTACTTC.

The CDR3 DNA sequence: TGTGCCAGCAGCTTGGTCGCGGGGGGCGAGCAGTACTTC. It yields the protein CASSLVAGGEQYF. The chain couples TRBV5-7 to TRBJ2-7, with 8 bases fitting TRBD2. TRBV5-7 is flagged as an ORF with uncertain function. CDR3 length: 13 residues. Trimming at V came to 0 bases and at J to 6 bases, leaving 2 bases not matched to a gene.

V gene TRBV25-1 combines with J gene TRBJ2-1; D gene unclear. The germline V gene encodes CDR1 MGHDK and CDR2 SYGVNS. The CDR3 totals 13 residues. Trimming took 5 bases from V and 3 from J, leaving 8 bases between them. This CDR3 is CASSKVNYNEQFF. The CDR3 nucleotides are TGTGCCAGCAGTAAGGTAAACTACAATGAGCAGTTCTTC.

This clonotype was detected a few times. This chain joins TRBV19 and TRBJ2-1; a weak D match, TRBD2 (5 bases). The CDR3 runs 15 residues. Germline-derived CDR1 and CDR2 are LNHDA and SQIVND (reference sequence). Trimming pared 3 bases from V and 5 bases from J, leaving 14 bases between. The CDR3 spells CASSIAGLANNEQFF. The DNA for the CDR3 is TGTGCCAGTAGTATCGCCGGGCTAGCCAACAATGAGCAGTTCTTC.

This clonotype was seen only once. The rearrangement uses TRBV20-1 and TRBJ1-5, with 7 bases aligning to TRBD1. The CDR3 consists of 17 residues. V was clipped by 6 bases and J by 0 bases; unmatched bases: 14. Germline values: CDR1 DFQATT, CDR2 SNEGSKA (reference sequence). CDR3 in DNA: TGCAGTGCCCAACGGGACAGTGGACCATATAGCAATCAGCCCCAGCATTTT. Its protein product is CSAQRDSGPYSNQPQHF.

The chain employs TRBV12-3 or TRBV12-4 and TRBJ2-2, with 9 bases matching TRBD2. V dropped 5 bases and J dropped 7; count of bases not matched to a gene: 14. This CDR3 region has 17 residues. CDR3 sequence: CASSQNIPGLAGGELFF. In DNA form, the CDR3 reads TGTGCCAGCAGTCAAAATATTCCGGGACTAGCAGGCGGGGAGCTGTTTTTT.

The rearrangement links TRBV4-1 to TRBJ1-4; 7 bases fit TRBD1. The germline V gene has CDR1 MGHRA and CDR2 YSYEKL. The CDR3 is 16 amino acids. Germline trimming cut 2 bases from V and 2 bases from J; bases unmatched to any gene: 5. The CDR3 loop reads CASSQLYRGTNEKLFF. CDR3 DNA: TGCGCCAGCAGCCAACTTTACAGGGGTACTAATGAAAAACTGTTTTTT.

This clonotype was picked up one time. The chain is built from TRBV3-1 and TRBJ1-1, with 8 positions matching TRBD1. This CDR3 has 14 residues. Looked up from germline, CDR1 is LGHDT and CDR2 is YNNKEL (reference sequence). Germline trimming cut 4 bases from V and 7 bases from J; bases unmatched to any gene: 8. This CDR3 is CASSLDRAAIEAFF. CDR3 bases: TGTGCCAGCAGCCTGGACAGGGCAGCTATTGAAGCTTTCTTT.

In the case of this clonotype: The junction does not match germline at one end; this may be a read error. V gene TRBV5-1 combines with J gene TRBJ2-2; tentatively, D is TRBD2 (5 bases). The germline V gene has CDR1 SGHRS and CDR2 YFSETQ. The length of the CDR3 is 13 residues. This chain's CDR3 is CAGSPSRTGELFF. The DNA for the CDR3 is TGCGCCGGCAGCCCTAGCAGGACCGGGGAGCTGTTTTTT.

The chain couples TRBV6-5 to TRBJ1-2, with D unresolved. This CDR3 spans 14 amino acids. The V end was cut by 2 bases, the J end by 3 bases, with 10 bases between. Germline CDR1 reads MNHEY; CDR2 reads SVGAGI. The DNA for the CDR3 is TGTGCCAGCAGTTACACCTTCGGGGACTATGGCTACACCTTC. Protein product: CASSYTFGDYGYTF.

The J gene is TRBJ2-2, the V gene TRBV27; 7 positions match TRBD1. CDR1 and CDR2 from the germline V gene are MNHEY and SMNVEV (reference sequence). V was clipped by 5 bases and J by 5 bases; unmatched bases: 11. The CDR3 is 16 amino acids. The CDR3 loop reads CASSGHRGLGTGELFF. The CDR3 DNA follows: TGTGCCAGCAGTGGTCACAGGGGATTGGGGACCGGGGAGCTGTTTTTT.

The sample holds one count of this clonotype. The chain uses TRBV5-1 and TRBJ2-7; 7 bases are a match to TRBD1. Germline CDR1 SGHRS, CDR2 YFSETQ. The CDR3 has 14 residues. The V and J ends lost 0 bases and 5 bases, in that order; junction bases with no gene match: 5. Here the CDR3 DNA reads TGCGCCAGCAGCTTGGAACAGGGGAGACACGAGCAGTACTTC. Encoded protein: CASSLEQGRHEQYF.

The chain is built from TRBV14 and TRBJ1-4; D is uncertain. The germline V gene has CDR1 SGHDN and CDR2 FVKESK. V dropped 3 bases and J dropped 7 bases, with 12 bases sitting between them. This CDR3 is 14 amino acids long. CDR3 DNA sequence: TGTGCCAGCAGCCAGGGGTGGAGTAGTGAAAAACTGTTTTTT. It codes for CASSQGWSSEKLFF.

Only one count was recorded for this clonotype. The chain joins TRBV5-4 to TRBJ1-2; D call uncertain. Trimming removed 0 bases at V and 8 bases at J, with 17 bases between. The germline CDR1 and CDR2 sequences are SGHNT and YYREEE (reference sequence). The CDR3 sequence is 15 residues long. The CDR3 DNA is TGTGCCAGCAGCTTGGTAGGCAATAACATATGGGGCTACACCTTC. This translates into CASSLVGNNIWGYTF.

This clonotype has just one count. The gene calls are TRBV27 and TRBJ1-5, with D perhaps TRBD1 (5 bases). This CDR3 spans 13 amino acids. The V gene's germline CDR1 is MNHEY and CDR2 SMNVEV (reference sequence). V lost 8 bases and J lost 9, with 17 bases in between. The CDR3 coding sequence is TGTGCCAGCGTACCCACCCTGGGGGGGCCCCAGCATTTT. It encodes CASVPTLGGPQHF.

The chain has TRBV5-6 and TRBJ1-2; 8 bases line up with TRBD1. Unmatched junction bases numbered 1, after V lost 0 bases and J lost 6 bases. Germline-derived CDR1 and CDR2 are SGHDT and YYEEEE. This CDR3 spans 13 amino acids. The DNA for the CDR3 is TGTGCCAGCAGCTTGGCAGGGGGCCATGGCTACACCTTC. Translating gives CASSLAGGHGYTF.

This clonotype was observed a single time. The chain couples TRBV30 to TRBJ2-1; 8 bases align to TRBD1. CDR1 GTSNPN and CDR2 SVGIG come from the germline V gene (reference sequence). This CDR3 has 14 residues. The trim removed 4 bases at V and 9 bases at J, leaving 11 bases unmatched. CDR3 sequence (DNA): TGTGCCTGGAATATGGTAGACAGGGGCGGTGAGCAGTTCTTC. Its translation is CAWNMVDRGGEQFF. Combining the CDR3 with reference TRBV30 and TRBJ2-1 gives the whole variable domain SQTIHQWPATLVQPVGSPLSLECTVEGTSNPNLYWYRQAAGRGLQLLFYSVGIGQISSEVPQNLSASRPQDRQFILSSKKLLLSDSGFYLCAWNMVDRGGEQFFGPGTRLTVL.

CDR3 coding DNA: TGTGCCAGCAGCTTGAGGGACGGCGGAGGTGAGACCCAGTACTTC. Translation gives CASSLRDGGGETQYF. The chain uses TRBV5-4 and TRBJ2-5, with D perhaps matching TRBD1 or TRBD2 (5 bases each). Trimming removed 1 base at V and 5 bases at J, with 15 bases between. CDR1 and CDR2 (germline): SGHNT, YYREEE (reference sequence). The CDR3 extends over 15 amino acids.